This TCR beta chain appears in the sequencing data of a study of shared clonotypes between healthy human individuals. Sequenced by immunoSEQ multiplex PCR; TCRdb stores in-frame clones only, minus some. Here the sample spans some 2.1 million clones, about 95% being singletons. General study findings and limits: Naive subsets tended to show greater estimated richness than memory subsets.

CD8 cells regarded as naive lacked CD45RO, were positively chosen for CCR7, and omitted terminally differentiated effector memory CD45RA+ cells. Concerning this clone itself: What it binds is unknown.

This TCR was sampled from a man younger than 30 in good health. Sequences were obtained from naive CD8+ T cells sorted from blood.

CDR3: CASSVQGGNTYEQYF. The CDR3 DNA follows: TGTGCCAGTAGTGTGCAGGGCGGGAATACCTACGAGCAGTACTTC. The chain uses TRBV19 and TRBJ2-7, with D perhaps TRBD2 (6 bases). Deletions cut 5 bases from V and 2 bases from J, with 16 bases between. Per the germline V gene, CDR1 is LNHDA and CDR2 is SQIVND (reference sequence). The CDR3 totals 15 residues.